The present T cell receptor (beta chain) was sequenced within a study of control samples from healthy donors and cancer patients. The germline V gene has CDR1 MNHNY and CDR2 SVGAGI (reference sequence). This CDR3 region has 15 residues. V lost 6 bases, J lost 0 bases, and 4 bases stayed unmatched. The table came from immunoSEQ multiplex PCR; TCRdb's copy has only in-frame clones and leaves some out. The sample gives 200,000 to 250,000 clones, roughly 94% of which show up once; approximately 1.5% is in the top ten. This receptor was identified in a man in his forties or fifties in good health. Source material: blood. V is TRBV6-6 and J is TRBJ1-5, with 8 bases aligning to TRBD1. Here the CDR3 reads CASSPGTGSNQPQHF. CDR3 DNA sequence: TGTGCCAGCAGCCCCGGGACAGGTAGCAATCAGCCCCAGCATTTT.